These 29 T cell receptor beta chains came from one sample sequenced in a study of T-cell memory formation after mild COVID-19 (dated by TCRdb to 2020 to 2023). Library preparation was by 5' RACE. The instrument given in TCRdb is Illumina NovaSeq 6000. TCRdb passed the public sequencing reads through fastp at Q25 and MiXCR, retaining productive beta sequences. Rows with one shared CDR3 protein collapse into an entry with the most common genes and DNA. This sample is represented by approximately 350,000 distinct CDR3 sequences; 13% of them were singletons. Jointly, the top ten make up around 21% of the sample. Sequenced: PBMCs or a T cell subset sorted from them (not recorded which). These receptors were taken from a man between 18 and 29 years old who had mild COVID-19 (a few samples of this study predate the infection). The sample titles of this study are shuffled in the database, so cell type and time point are left out; the donor was told from shared clones.

This clonotype occurred a few times. V gene TRBV5-1 combines with J gene TRBJ2-1; 7 bases line up with TRBD2. Germline-derived CDR1 and CDR2 are SGHRS and YFSETQ. The CDR3 runs 14 residues. V was clipped by 6 bases and J by 8 bases; unmatched bases: 11. CDR3 DNA: TGCGCCAGCATCCTTGAGCGGGGCCACTATGAGCAGTTCTTC. Translating it yields CASILERGHYEQFF.

The gene calls are TRBV7-9 and TRBJ2-2; TRBD1 matches at 9 bases. Losses at the gene ends were 8 bases for V and 2 bases for J; bases not matched to a gene: 3. Per germline, CDR1 SEHNR and CDR2 FQNEAQ (reference sequence). The CDR3 sequence is 14 residues long. The CDR3 region has the DNA TGTGCCAGCCACAGGGGGCCCAACACCGGGGAGCTGTTTTTT. It yields the protein CASHRGPNTGELFF.

This clonotype was recorded at least ten times. In DNA, the CDR3 is TGCGCCAGCAGGGGACAGGTGCTCTCTGGGGCCAACGTCCTGACTTTC. Translating it yields CASRGQVLSGANVLTF. J is TRBJ2-6 and V is TRBV5-1, with 8 nucleotides matching TRBD1. The CDR3 spans 16 residues. The germline V gene encodes CDR1 SGHRS and CDR2 YFSETQ. J was trimmed by 0 bases and V by 5 bases; bases with no gene match: 4.

The chain uses TRBV6-5 and TRBJ2-1, with D hard to call. This CDR3 is 11 amino acids long. Trimming removed 7 bases from V and 9 bases from J, with 10 bases in between. Germline V gene sequence: CDR1 MNHEY, CDR2 SVGAGI. DNA for the CDR3: TGTGCCAGCACCAATAGAGGTGAGCAGTTCTTC. Protein sequence: CASTNRGEQFF.

The gene calls are TRBV6-5 and TRBJ2-1; 10 positions match TRBD2. CDR3 length: 15 residues. Germline loops: CDR1 MNHEY, CDR2 SVGAGI. V lost 6 bases to trimming and J lost 0 bases; unmatched junction nucleotides: 2. The CDR3 nucleotides are TGTGCCAGCAGGAGCGGGGGGGCCTCCTACAATGAGCAGTTCTTC. Residues: CASRSGGASYNEQFF.

This clonotype has a handful of counts. The chain combines TRBV14 with TRBJ2-7; D is possibly TRBD1 (6 bases). The CDR3 covers 13 residues. The germline CDR1 and CDR2 sequences are SGHDN and FVKESK. The V gene lost 5 bases and the J gene lost 9 bases, with 17 bases spanning the gap. The CDR3 protein is CASSSSGRGLQYV. Written as DNA, the CDR3 is TGTGCCAGCAGCAGCTCTGGCAGGGGCTTGCAGTACGTC.

The rearrangement uses TRBV20-1 and TRBJ1-5; TRBD1 aligns across 9 bases. CDR1 DFQATT and CDR2 SNEGSKA come from the germline V gene (reference sequence). The CDR3 extends over 14 amino acids. Unmatched junction bases numbered 9, after V lost 6 bases and J lost 6 bases. The CDR3: CSARAGTGIQPQHF. In DNA, the CDR3 is TGCAGTGCCAGGGCCGGGACAGGGATTCAGCCCCAGCATTTT.

This clonotype was recorded a few times. The chain carries TRBV4-1 and TRBJ2-3; no reliable D call. Germline lookup yields CDR1 MGHRA and CDR2 YSYEKL. This CDR3 has 15 amino acids. Trimming took off 3 bases at V and 1 base at J, with 11 bases between the two ends. The CDR3 nucleotides are TGCGCCAGCAGCCACCTCGTAGAGGGCACAGATACGCAGTATTTT. Translated, it gives CASSHLVEGTDTQYF.

The chain couples TRBV14 to TRBJ1-2, with D tentatively TRBD1 (5 bases). Trimming took 1 base from V and 5 from J, leaving 11 bases between them. The CDR3 has 14 residues. Germline loops: CDR1 SGHDN, CDR2 FVKESK. The CDR3, as DNA: TGTGCCAGCAGCCAAGCCGGGACTCTTTATGGCTACACCTTC. The encoded protein is CASSQAGTLYGYTF.

This clonotype was seen a few times. The rearrangement uses TRBV7-2 and TRBJ2-7, with TRBD2 matching 7 bases. CDR1 is SGHTA, CDR2 FQGNSA, per germline. The junction had 3 bases not matched to a gene; V was cut back by 3 bases and J by 4 bases. CDR3 length: 13 amino acids. In DNA form, the CDR3 reads TGTGCCAGCAGCTTCGGCGGGGGTTACGAGCAGTACGTC. Translating it yields CASSFGGGYEQYV.

This clonotype was seen more than once but under ten times. The chain links TRBV6-2 or TRBV6-3 to TRBJ2-7; possibly TRBD1 or TRBD2 for D (5 bases each). Trimming took off 8 bases at V and 0 bases at J, with 14 bases between the two ends. CDR1 is MNHEY, CDR2 SVGEGT, per germline. The CDR3 totals 14 residues. Here the CDR3 reads CASGPVGTSYEQYF. The CDR3 DNA reads TGTGCCAGCGGTCCTGTGGGGACCTCCTACGAGCAGTACTTC.

The genes are TRBV27 and TRBJ2-2; D is ambiguous. The V and J ends lost 3 bases and 6 bases respectively, with 8 bases between them. CDR3 length equals 13 residues. The germline V gene has CDR1 MNHEY and CDR2 SMNVEV (reference sequence). CDR3 sequence (DNA): TGTGCCAGCAGTTTTCGGGTTGCCGGGGAGCTGTTTTTT. It encodes CASSFRVAGELFF.

This clonotype was picked up a small number of times. The chain recombines TRBV6-5 with TRBJ1-1; 8 bases fit TRBD1. Trimming removed 6 bases from V and 5 bases from J; junction bases left unmatched: 8. Per the germline V gene, CDR1 is MNHEY and CDR2 is SVGAGI. The CDR3 consists of 14 residues. CDR3 amino acids: CASRPGQGGTEAFF. CDR3 sequence (DNA): TGTGCCAGCAGACCCGGACAGGGAGGAACTGAAGCTTTCTTT.

The chain combines TRBV28 with TRBJ1-5; D not resolved. The V and J ends lost 6 bases and 7 bases respectively, with 16 bases between them. The CDR3 consists of 14 residues. CDR1 and CDR2 from the germline V gene are MDHEN and SYDVKM. The CDR3 here is CASSSFLPGQPQHF. The CDR3 DNA follows: TGTGCCAGCAGCTCATTCCTGCCGGGCCAGCCCCAGCATTTT.

The J gene is TRBJ2-1, the V gene TRBV19; the match to TRBD1 covers 8 bases. Germline loops: CDR1 LNHDA, CDR2 SQIVND (reference sequence). The CDR3 consists of 14 residues. The J segment lost 8 bases and the V segment lost 4 bases, leaving 7 bases of the junction unmatched. The CDR3 DNA sequence: TGTGCCAGTAGTAGTGGACAGGGAAGCCATGAGCAGTTCTTC. It yields the protein CASSSGQGSHEQFF.

The chain carries TRBV7-9 and TRBJ1-1; D ambiguous. Trimming removed 5 bases from V and 5 bases from J, with 9 bases in between. The CDR3 consists of 12 residues. Germline V gene sequence: CDR1 SEHNR, CDR2 FQNEAQ (reference sequence). The CDR3 nucleotides are TGTGCCAGCAGCGCGGGGAGGACTGAAGCTTTCTTT. Translated, it gives CASSAGRTEAFF.

This sequence joins TRBV28 and TRBJ2-1; D possibly corresponds to TRBD2 (6 bases). This CDR3 has 16 amino acids. Germline V CDR1 and CDR2: MDHEN, SYDVKM. V was pared by 5 bases and J by 2 bases, with 16 bases between. CDR3: CASSPGGLQPYNEQFF. The DNA for the CDR3 is TGTGCCAGCAGTCCCGGAGGACTACAACCCTACAATGAGCAGTTCTTC.

V usage is TRBV23-1 and J usage is TRBJ2-3, with D perhaps assigned TRBD1 or TRBD2 (5 bases each). TRBV23-1 is noted as an ORF with a role that remains uncertain. The CDR3 sequence is 22 residues long. V lost 0 bases to trimming and J lost 2 bases, with 30 bases between them. The CDR3 DNA is TGCGCCAGCAGTCAATCAGAGGGGCCATACGCCCCCTACCCCCTACCCACAGATACGCAGTATTTT. Residues: CASSQSEGPYAPYPLPTDTQYF.

This clonotype has only a few counts. The chain recombines TRBV11-2 with TRBJ2-1; D not certain. CDR3 length: 13 residues. The germline V and J ends were trimmed by 3 bases and 4 bases, with 7 bases remaining between them. The germline V gene has CDR1 SGHAT and CDR2 FQNNGV. The CDR3: CASSFRVYNEQFF. Written as DNA, the CDR3 is TGTGCCAGCAGCTTCCGGGTTTACAATGAGCAGTTCTTC.

This chain uses TRBV7-3 with TRBJ2-3; 8 nucleotides agree with TRBD2. CDR1 is SGHTA and CDR2 is FQGTGA in the germline V gene. The CDR3 loop spans 14 amino acids. V lost 5 bases and J lost 6; bases outside the gene matches: 7. The CDR3: CASSPGGAWDTQYF. The CDR3 DNA sequence: TGTGCCAGCAGCCCCGGGGGGGCCTGGGATACGCAGTATTTT.

The CDR3 region has the DNA TGTGCCAGCTCACCACTCCAGTTGAGTAGCACAGATACGCAGTATTTT. Its protein product is CASSPLQLSSTDTQYF. The V call is TRBV18, the J call TRBJ2-3, with D unclear. Deletions cut 1 base from V and 0 bases from J, with 11 bases between. Per germline, CDR1 KGHSH and CDR2 LQKENI. This CDR3 comprises 16 residues.

The rearrangement joins TRBV19 to TRBJ1-3, with 7 bases matching TRBD1. The CDR3 contains 15 residues. Unmatched junction bases numbered 2, after V lost 3 bases and J lost 0 bases. The germline V gene encodes CDR1 LNHDA and CDR2 SQIVND (reference sequence). The chain's CDR3 is CASSMGDSSGNTIYF. In DNA, the CDR3 is TGTGCCAGTAGTATGGGGGACAGCTCTGGAAACACCATATATTTT.

This clonotype was counted between two and nine times. The J gene is TRBJ2-7, the V gene TRBV7-2; TRBD2 agrees at 14 bases. Germline V gene sequence: CDR1 SGHTA, CDR2 FQGNSA. V shed 3 bases and J 4 bases; nucleotides not matched to a gene: 2. The CDR3 is 15 residues long. CDR3: CASSLGLAGVYEQYF. The CDR3 DNA is TGTGCCAGCAGCTTGGGACTAGCGGGGGTTTACGAGCAGTACTTC.

This clonotype was seen repeatedly, ten times or more. V gene TRBV7-6 combines with J gene TRBJ2-5, with a possible D match to TRBD2 (5 bases). V lost 8 bases to trimming and J lost 0 bases, with 10 bases between them. CDR1 is SGHVS, CDR2 FNYEAQ, per germline. This CDR3 contains 13 residues. Written as DNA, the CDR3 is TGTGCCAGCGGCCGAGGGCACCAAGAGACCCAGTACTTC. It specifies CASGRGHQETQYF.

This clonotype was counted a few times. CDR3 residues: CASSGPGDGYEKLFF. The CDR3 DNA sequence: TGTGCCAGCAGCGGCCCCGGGGACGGGTATGAAAAACTGTTTTTT. The J gene is TRBJ1-4, the V gene TRBV9; a possible D gene is TRBD1 (5 bases). CDR3 length: 15 residues. The V gene lost 3 bases and the J gene lost 6 bases, with 15 bases spanning the gap. CDR1 is SGDLS and CDR2 is YYNGEE in the germline V gene.

This clonotype was found a few times. The V and J genes are TRBV28 and TRBJ2-7; TRBD1 matches at 9 bases. With V trimmed by 5 bases and J by 4 bases, 9 bases remained unmatched. Germline V CDR1 and CDR2: MDHEN, SYDVKM. This CDR3 comprises 15 residues. CDR3: CASSERDRVRYEQYV. The CDR3 region has the DNA TGTGCCAGCAGTGAGCGGGACAGGGTTAGGTACGAGCAGTACGTC.

This clonotype was seen a few times. The chain uses TRBV20-1 and TRBJ1-4; D remains ambiguous. CDR1 is DFQATT, CDR2 SNEGSKA, per germline (reference sequence). CDR3 size: 12 residues. The germline V and J ends were trimmed by 7 bases and 13 bases, with 19 bases remaining between them. The CDR3 reads CSVSGRGYGLFF. DNA of the CDR3: TGCAGTGTCTCAGGCCGTGGGTATGGACTGTTTTTT.

The genes are TRBV6-6 and TRBJ1-1; D remains unclear. The CDR3 is made up of 14 amino acids. The germline V gene encodes CDR1 MNHNY and CDR2 SVGAGI (reference sequence). V shed 0 bases and J shed 1 base, with 6 bases lying between them. CDR3 amino acids: CASSYSVGNTEAFF. As DNA, the CDR3 is TGTGCCAGCAGTTACTCGGTGGGGAACACTGAAGCTTTCTTT.

This clonotype showed up just once. The rearrangement links TRBV20-1 to TRBJ2-5; the match to TRBD2 covers 7 bases. The CDR3 loop spans 15 amino acids. The V and J ends lost 0 bases and 7 bases, in that order; junction bases with no gene match: 11. CDR1 and CDR2 from the germline V gene are DFQATT and SNEGSKA (reference sequence). Written as DNA, the CDR3 is TGCAGTGCTAGAGAACGACTAGCCCTTTTAGGGACCCAGTACTTC. It specifies CSARERLALLGTQYF.